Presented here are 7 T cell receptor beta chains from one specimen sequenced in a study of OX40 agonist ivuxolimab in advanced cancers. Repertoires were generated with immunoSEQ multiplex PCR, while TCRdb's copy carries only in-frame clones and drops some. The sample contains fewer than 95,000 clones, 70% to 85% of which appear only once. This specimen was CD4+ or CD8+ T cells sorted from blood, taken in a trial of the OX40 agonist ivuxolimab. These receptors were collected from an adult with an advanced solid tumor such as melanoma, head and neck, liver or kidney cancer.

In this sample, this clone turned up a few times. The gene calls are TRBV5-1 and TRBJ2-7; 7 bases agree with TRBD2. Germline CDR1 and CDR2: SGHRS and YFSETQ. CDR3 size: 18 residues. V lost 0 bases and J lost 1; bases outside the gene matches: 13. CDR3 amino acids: CASSLGRPAGLSSYEQYF. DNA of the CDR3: TGCGCCAGCAGCTTGGGCCGACCCGCGGGACTATCATCCTACGAGCAGTACTTC.

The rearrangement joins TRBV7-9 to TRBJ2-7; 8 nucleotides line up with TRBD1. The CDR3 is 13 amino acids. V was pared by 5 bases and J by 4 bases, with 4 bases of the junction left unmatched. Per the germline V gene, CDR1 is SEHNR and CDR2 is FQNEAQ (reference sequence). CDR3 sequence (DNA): TGTGCCAGCAGCCGGGGACAGGCATACGAGCAGTACGTC. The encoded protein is CASSRGQAYEQYV.

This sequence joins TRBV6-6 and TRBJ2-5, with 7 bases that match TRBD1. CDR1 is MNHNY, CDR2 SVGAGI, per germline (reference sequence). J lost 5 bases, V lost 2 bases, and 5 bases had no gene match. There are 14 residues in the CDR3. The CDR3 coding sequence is TGTGCCAGCAGTTACCCACAGGGGAGCGAGACCCAGTACTTC. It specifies CASSYPQGSETQYF.

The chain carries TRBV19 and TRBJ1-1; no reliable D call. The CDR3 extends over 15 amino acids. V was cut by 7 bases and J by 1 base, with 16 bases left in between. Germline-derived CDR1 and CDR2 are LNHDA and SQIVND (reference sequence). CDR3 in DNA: TGTGCCAGTACTCCCCAAAGGCACACGAACACTGAAGCTTTCTTT. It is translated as CASTPQRHTNTEAFF.

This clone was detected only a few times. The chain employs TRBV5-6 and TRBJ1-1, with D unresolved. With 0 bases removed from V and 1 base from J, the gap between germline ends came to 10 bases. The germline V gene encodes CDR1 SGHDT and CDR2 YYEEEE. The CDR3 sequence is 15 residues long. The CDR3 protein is CASSLEFRRNTEAFF. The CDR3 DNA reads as TGTGCCAGCAGCTTGGAGTTCAGGAGGAACACTGAAGCTTTCTTT.

The CDR3 region is CASSGGHKETQYF. The CDR3 nucleotides read TGCGCCAGCAGCGGGGGACATAAAGAGACCCAGTACTTC. The chain has TRBV5-1 and TRBJ2-5; possible D gene TRBD1, 6 bases. The CDR3 runs to 13 residues. Germline CDR1 and CDR2: SGHRS and YFSETQ. Trimming removed 4 bases from V and 3 bases from J, with 10 bases in between.

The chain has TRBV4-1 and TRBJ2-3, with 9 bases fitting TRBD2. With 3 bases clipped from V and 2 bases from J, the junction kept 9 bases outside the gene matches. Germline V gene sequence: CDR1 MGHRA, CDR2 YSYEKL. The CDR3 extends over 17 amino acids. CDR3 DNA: TGCGCCAGCAGCCACGCGGGGGCGGGGGGGACCACAGATACGCAGTATTTT. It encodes CASSHAGAGGTTDTQYF.